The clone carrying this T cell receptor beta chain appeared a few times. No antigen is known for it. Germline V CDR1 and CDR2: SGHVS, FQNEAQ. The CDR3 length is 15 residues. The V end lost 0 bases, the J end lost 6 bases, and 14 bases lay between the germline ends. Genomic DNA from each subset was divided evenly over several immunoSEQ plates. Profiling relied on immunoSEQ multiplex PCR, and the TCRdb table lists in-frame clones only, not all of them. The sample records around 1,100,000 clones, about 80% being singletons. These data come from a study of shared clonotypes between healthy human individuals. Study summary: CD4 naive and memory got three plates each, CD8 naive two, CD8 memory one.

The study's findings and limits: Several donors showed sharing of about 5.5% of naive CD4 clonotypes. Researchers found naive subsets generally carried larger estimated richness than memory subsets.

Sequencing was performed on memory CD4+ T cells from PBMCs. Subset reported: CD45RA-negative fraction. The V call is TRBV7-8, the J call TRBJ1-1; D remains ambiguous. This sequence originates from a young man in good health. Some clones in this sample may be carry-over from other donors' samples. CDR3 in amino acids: CASSLAAYKLAEAFF. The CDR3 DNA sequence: TGTGCCAGCAGCTTAGCGGCCTACAAGTTAGCTGAAGCTTTCTTT.